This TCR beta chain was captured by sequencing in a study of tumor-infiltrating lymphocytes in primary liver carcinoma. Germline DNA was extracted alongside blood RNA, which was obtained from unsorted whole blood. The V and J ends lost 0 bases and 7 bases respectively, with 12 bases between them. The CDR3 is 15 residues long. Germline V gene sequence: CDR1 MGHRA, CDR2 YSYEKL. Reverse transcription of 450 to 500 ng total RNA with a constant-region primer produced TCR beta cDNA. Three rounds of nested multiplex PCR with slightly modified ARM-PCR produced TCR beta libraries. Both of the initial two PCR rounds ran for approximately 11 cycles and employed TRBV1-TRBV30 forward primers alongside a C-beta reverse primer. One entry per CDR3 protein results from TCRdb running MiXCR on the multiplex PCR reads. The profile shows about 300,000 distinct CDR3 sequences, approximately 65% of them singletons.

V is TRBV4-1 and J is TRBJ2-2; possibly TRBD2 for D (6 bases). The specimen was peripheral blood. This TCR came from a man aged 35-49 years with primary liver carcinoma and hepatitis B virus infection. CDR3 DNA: TGCGCCAGCAGCCAAGAGGGGGGATTTGGCGGGGAGCTGTTTTTT. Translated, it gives CASSQEGGFGGELFF.